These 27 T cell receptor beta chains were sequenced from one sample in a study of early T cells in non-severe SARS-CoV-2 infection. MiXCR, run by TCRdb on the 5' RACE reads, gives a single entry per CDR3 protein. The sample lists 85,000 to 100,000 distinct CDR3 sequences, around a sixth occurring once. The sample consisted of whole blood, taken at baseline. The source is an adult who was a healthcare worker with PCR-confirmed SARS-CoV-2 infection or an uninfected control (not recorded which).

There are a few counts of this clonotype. The chain's CDR3 is CASRLLRGDTQYF. CDR3 nucleotides: TGTGCCAGCAGGCTCCTAAGAGGGGATACGCAGTATTTT. This chain uses TRBV6-2 or TRBV6-3 with TRBJ2-3, with D tentatively TRBD2 (5 bases). The CDR3 contains 13 residues. Germline V gives CDR1 MNHEY, CDR2 SVGEGT. V gave up 6 bases and J gave up 6 bases, with 13 bases separating them.

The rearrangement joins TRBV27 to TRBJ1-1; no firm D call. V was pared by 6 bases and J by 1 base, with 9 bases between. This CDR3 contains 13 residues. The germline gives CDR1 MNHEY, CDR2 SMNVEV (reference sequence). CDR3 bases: TGTGCCAGCAGGTTGGGAGAGAACACTGAAGCTTTCTTT. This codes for CASRLGENTEAFF.

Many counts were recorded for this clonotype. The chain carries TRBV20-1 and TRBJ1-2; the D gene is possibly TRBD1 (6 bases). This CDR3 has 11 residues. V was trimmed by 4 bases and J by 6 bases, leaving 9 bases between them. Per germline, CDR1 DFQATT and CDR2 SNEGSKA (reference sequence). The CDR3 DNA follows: TGCAGTGCTAAACAGGGCAATGGCTACACCTTC. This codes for CSAKQGNGYTF.

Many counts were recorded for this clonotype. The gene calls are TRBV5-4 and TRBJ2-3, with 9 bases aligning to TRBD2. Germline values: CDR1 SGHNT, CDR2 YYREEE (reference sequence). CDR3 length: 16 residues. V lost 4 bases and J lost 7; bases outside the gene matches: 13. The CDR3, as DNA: TGTGCCAGCAGCCCTGAGAACTTAGCGGGAGTCAATACGCAGTATTTT. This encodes CASSPENLAGVNTQYF.

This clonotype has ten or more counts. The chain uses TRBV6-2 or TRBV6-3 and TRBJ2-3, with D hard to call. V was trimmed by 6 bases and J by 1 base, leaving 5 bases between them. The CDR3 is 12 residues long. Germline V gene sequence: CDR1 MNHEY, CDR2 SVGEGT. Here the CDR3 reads CASSSRTDTQYF. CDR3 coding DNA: TGTGCCAGCAGCTCGCGCACAGATACGCAGTATTTT.

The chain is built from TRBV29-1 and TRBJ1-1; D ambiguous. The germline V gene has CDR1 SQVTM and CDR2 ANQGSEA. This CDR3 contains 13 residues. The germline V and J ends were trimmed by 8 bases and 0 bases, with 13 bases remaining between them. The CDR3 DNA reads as TGCAGCCTTCGCCCCCGGATGAACACTGAAGCTTTCTTT. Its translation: CSLRPRMNTEAFF. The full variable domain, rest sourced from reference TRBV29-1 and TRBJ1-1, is SAVISQKPSRDICQRGTSLTIQCQVDSQVTMMFWYRQQPGQSLTLIATANQGSEATYESGFVIDKFPISRPNLTFSTLTVSNMSPEDSSIYLCSLRPRMNTEAFFGQGTRLTVV.

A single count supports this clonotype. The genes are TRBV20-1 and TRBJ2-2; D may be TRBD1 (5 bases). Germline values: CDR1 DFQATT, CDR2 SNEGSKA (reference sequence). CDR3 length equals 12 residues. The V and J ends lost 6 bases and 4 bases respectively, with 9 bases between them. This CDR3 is CSAREGTGELFF. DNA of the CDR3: TGCAGTGCCAGGGAAGGCACCGGGGAGCTGTTTTTT.

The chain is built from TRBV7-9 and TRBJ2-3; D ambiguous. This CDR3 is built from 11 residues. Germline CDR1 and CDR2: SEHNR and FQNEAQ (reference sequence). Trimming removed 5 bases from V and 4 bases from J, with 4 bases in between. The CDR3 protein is CASSPADTQYF. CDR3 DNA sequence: TGTGCCAGCAGCCCGGCAGATACGCAGTATTTT.

CDR3 nucleotide sequence: TGCGCCAGCAGCTTGGTTATAGGGGGTGACACTGAAGCTTTCTTT. This codes for CASSLVIGGDTEAFF. This chain connects TRBV5-1 to TRBJ1-1; D may be TRBD1 (6 bases). Germline CDR1 is SGHRS and CDR2 is YFSETQ. CDR3 size: 15 residues. The ends were cut back, 0 bases at V and 3 bases at J, with 12 bases in the middle. Variable domain in full (rest from reference TRBV5-1 and TRBJ1-1): KAGVTQTPRYLIKTRGQQVTLSCSPISGHRSVSWYQQTPGQGLQFLFEYFSETQRNKGNFPGRFSGRQFSNSRSEMNVSTLELGDSALYLCASSLVIGGDTEAFFGQGTRLTVV.

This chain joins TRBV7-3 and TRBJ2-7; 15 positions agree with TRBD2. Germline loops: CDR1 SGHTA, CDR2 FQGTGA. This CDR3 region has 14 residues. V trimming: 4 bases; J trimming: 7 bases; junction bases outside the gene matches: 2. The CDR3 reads CASSSGLAGGEQYF. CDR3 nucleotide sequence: TGTGCCAGCAGCTCGGGACTAGCGGGAGGTGAGCAGTACTTC.

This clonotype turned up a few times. DNA for the CDR3: TGTGCCAGCAGGGCTTGGCAGACTGGAAACACCATATATTTT. Amino acids: CASRAWQTGNTIYF. The chain recombines TRBV2 with TRBJ1-3; D is unclear. V lost 6 bases to trimming and J lost 2 bases, with 11 bases between them. This CDR3 contains 14 residues. Germline V gene sequence: CDR1 SNHLY, CDR2 FYNNEI.

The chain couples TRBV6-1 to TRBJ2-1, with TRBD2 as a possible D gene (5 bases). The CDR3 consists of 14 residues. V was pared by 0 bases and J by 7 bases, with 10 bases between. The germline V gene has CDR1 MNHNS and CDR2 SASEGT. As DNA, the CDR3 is TGTGCCAGCAGTGAAGCGAGGGCAGGAAATGAGCAGTTCTTC. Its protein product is CASSEARAGNEQFF.

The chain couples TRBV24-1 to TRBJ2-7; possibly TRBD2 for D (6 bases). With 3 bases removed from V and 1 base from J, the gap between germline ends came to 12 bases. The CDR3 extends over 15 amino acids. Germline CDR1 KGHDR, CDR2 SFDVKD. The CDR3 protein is CATSDPRLGSYEQYF. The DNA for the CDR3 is TGTGCCACCAGTGATCCGAGACTAGGATCCTACGAGCAGTACTTC.

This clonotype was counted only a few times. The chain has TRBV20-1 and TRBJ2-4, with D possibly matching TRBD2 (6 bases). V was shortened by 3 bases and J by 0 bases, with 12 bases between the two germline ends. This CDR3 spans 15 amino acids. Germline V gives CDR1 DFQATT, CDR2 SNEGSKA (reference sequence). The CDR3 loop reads CSAREGPLAKNIQYF. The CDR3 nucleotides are TGCAGTGCTAGGGAGGGGCCTCTAGCCAAAAACATTCAGTACTTC.

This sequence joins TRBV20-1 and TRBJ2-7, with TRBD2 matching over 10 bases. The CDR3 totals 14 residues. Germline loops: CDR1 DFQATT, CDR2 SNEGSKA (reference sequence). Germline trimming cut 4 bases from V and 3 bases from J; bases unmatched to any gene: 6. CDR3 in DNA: TGCAGTGCTAAAATTAGCGGGAGGCACTACGAGCAGTACTTC. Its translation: CSAKISGRHYEQYF.

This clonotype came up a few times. The CDR3 sequence: CASSPQWDFYGYTF. As DNA, the CDR3 is TGTGCCAGCAGCCCACAGTGGGACTTCTATGGCTACACCTTC. The chain links TRBV28 to TRBJ1-2, with a weak D call TRBD1 (5 bases). Germline values: CDR1 MDHEN, CDR2 SYDVKM. V was pared by 6 bases and J by 4 bases, with 15 bases between. The CDR3 loop spans 14 amino acids.

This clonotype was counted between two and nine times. CDR3 sequence: CASRDSGSRETQYF. The CDR3 DNA reads TGTGCCAGCAGGGATAGCGGGAGTCGGGAGACCCAGTACTTC. The rearrangement joins TRBV12-3 or TRBV12-4 to TRBJ2-5; 9 positions agree with TRBD2. J lost 5 bases, V lost 6 bases, and 7 bases had no gene match. CDR3 size: 14 residues.

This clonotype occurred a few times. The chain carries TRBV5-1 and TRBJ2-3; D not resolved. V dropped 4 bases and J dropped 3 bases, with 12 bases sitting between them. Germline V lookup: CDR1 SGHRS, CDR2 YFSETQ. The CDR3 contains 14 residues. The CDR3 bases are TGCGCCAGCAGCGCAACCCCCTCGACAGATACGCAGTATTTT. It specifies CASSATPSTDTQYF.

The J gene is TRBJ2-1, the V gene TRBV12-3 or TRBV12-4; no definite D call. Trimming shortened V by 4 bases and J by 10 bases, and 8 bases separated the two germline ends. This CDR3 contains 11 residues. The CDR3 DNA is TGTGCCAGCAGTTCGAGATTGGAGCAGTTCTTC. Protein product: CASSSRLEQFF.

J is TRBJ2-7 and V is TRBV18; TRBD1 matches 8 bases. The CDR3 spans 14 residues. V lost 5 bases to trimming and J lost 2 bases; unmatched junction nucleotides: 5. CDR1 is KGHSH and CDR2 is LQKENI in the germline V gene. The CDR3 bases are TGTGCCAGCTCATCCGGGACAGGCCCCTACGAGCAGTACTTC. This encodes CASSSGTGPYEQYF. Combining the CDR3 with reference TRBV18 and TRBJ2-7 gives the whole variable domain NAGVMQNPRHLVRRRGQEARLRCSPMKGHSHVYWYRQLPEEGLKFMVYLQKENIIDESGMPKERFSAEFPKEGPSILRIQQVVRGDSAAYFCASSSGTGPYEQYFGPGTRLTVT.

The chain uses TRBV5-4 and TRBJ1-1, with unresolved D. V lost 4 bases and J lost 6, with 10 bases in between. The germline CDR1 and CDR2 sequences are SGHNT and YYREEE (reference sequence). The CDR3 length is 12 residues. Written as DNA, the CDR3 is TGTGCCAGCAGCCCCGGCGCATCTGAAGCTTTCTTT. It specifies CASSPGASEAFF.

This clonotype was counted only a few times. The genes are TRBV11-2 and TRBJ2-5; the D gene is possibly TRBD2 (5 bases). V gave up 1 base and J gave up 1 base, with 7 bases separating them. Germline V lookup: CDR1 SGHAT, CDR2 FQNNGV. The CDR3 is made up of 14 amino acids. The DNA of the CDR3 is TGTGCCAGCAGCTTAGCGGGATCCCAAGAGACCCAGTACTTC. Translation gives CASSLAGSQETQYF.

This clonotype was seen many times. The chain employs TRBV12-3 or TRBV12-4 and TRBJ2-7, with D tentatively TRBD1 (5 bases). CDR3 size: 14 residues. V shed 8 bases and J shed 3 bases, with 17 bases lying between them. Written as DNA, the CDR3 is TGTGCCAGCTCCCTAGGGGCGGTACGCTACGAGCAGTACTTC. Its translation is CASSLGAVRYEQYF.

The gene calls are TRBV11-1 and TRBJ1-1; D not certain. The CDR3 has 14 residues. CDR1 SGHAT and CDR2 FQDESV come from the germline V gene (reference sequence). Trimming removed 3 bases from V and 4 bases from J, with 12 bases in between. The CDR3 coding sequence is TGTGCCAGCAGCTTTTATAGATCCTCCACTGAAGCTTTCTTT. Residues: CASSFYRSSTEAFF.

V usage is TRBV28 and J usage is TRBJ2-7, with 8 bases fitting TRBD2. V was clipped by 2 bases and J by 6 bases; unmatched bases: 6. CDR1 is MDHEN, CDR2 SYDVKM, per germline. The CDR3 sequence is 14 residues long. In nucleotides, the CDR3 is TGTGCCAGCAGTTTAGCGGGAGGCTTAGCCGAGCAGTACTTC. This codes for CASSLAGGLAEQYF.

The DNA of the CDR3 is TGTGCCAGCAGGGACAGAAACGGGGTCTACGAGCAGTACTTC. It is translated as CASRDRNGVYEQYF. The V call is TRBV2, the J call TRBJ2-7; weak D call: TRBD1 (6 bases). Trimming pared 6 bases from V and 3 bases from J, leaving 15 bases between. This CDR3 is built from 14 residues. CDR1 and CDR2 from the germline V gene are SNHLY and FYNNEI.

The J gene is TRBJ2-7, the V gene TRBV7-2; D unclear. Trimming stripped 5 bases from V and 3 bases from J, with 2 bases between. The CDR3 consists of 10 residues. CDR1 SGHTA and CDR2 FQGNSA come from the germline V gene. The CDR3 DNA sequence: TGTGCCAGCAGCCGCTACGAGCAGTACTTC. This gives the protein CASSRYEQYF.